These T cell receptor beta chains were read from a single sample in a study of blood T cells in healthy people across ages. TCRdb re-analysed the 5' RACE reads in MiXCR, keeping a single row per CDR3 protein. The repertoire consists of 550,000 to 600,000 distinct CDR3 sequences, with roughly 29% occurring once and the leading ten covering around a sixth. The sample taken for sequencing was blood. Source of these receptors: a woman in her 70s in good health. Each CDR3 is given with its conserved first and last residue. Fields, in order: CDR3 protein, CDR3 DNA, V gene, clone size, J gene, D gene. D genes are given only for firm matches. Size tells how often a clone was seen (once, few, many) or the class of an expanded clone, and some rows leave it out.

CDR3aa: CARSPGGGHEQYF
CDR3nt: TGTGCCAGGTCTCCAGGGGGAGGCCACGAGCAGTACTTC
v_gene: TRBV6-5
abundance: .
j_gene: TRBJ2-7
d_gene: .

CDR3aa: CASSLQDSITQNQPQHF
CDR3nt: TGTGCCAGCAGTTTACAGGACAGTATTACTCAAAATCAGCCCCAGCATTTT
v_gene: TRBV12-3/TRBV12-4
abundance: .
j_gene: TRBJ1-5
d_gene: .

CDR3aa: CASSQQAGPAGTYEQYF
CDR3nt: TGTGCCAGCAGCCAACAAGCGGGTCCGGCAGGGACCTACGAGCAGTACTTC
v_gene: TRBV11-2
abundance: few
j_gene: TRBJ2-7
d_gene: .

CDR3aa: CATSRDVGAGGNTIYF
CDR3nt: TGTGCCACCAGCAGAGATGTGGGGGCTGGAGGAAACACCATATATTTT
v_gene: TRBV15
abundance: .
j_gene: TRBJ1-3
d_gene: .

CDR3aa: CASSAGQGGNEQFF
CDR3nt: TGCGCCAGCAGCGCTGGACAGGGTGGCAATGAGCAGTTCTTC
v_gene: TRBV5-1
abundance: few
j_gene: TRBJ2-1
d_gene: TRBD1

CDR3aa: CASSFRGSNYGYTF
CDR3nt: TGCGCCAGCAGCTTCAGGGGCTCAAACTATGGCTACACCTTC
v_gene: TRBV5-1
abundance: many
j_gene: TRBJ1-2
d_gene: .

CDR3aa: CASSSYRSGWETQYF
CDR3nt: TGTGCCAGCAGCTCGTATCGTTCAGGGTGGGAGACCCAGTACTTC
v_gene: TRBV7-9
abundance: .
j_gene: TRBJ2-5
d_gene: .

CDR3aa: CASSSGTGTGSGYTF
CDR3nt: TGTGCCAGCAGTTCAGGAACCGGGACAGGGAGCGGCTACACCTTC
v_gene: TRBV6-5
abundance: .
j_gene: TRBJ1-2
d_gene: TRBD1

CDR3aa: CASRGTEVIQISNQPQHF
CDR3nt: TGTGCCAGCAGAGGAACAGAGGTCATTCAAATTAGCAATCAGCCCCAGCATTTT
v_gene: TRBV6-2/TRBV6-3
abundance: .
j_gene: TRBJ1-5
d_gene: .

CDR3aa: CASSLLVQSNEQFF
CDR3nt: TGTGCCAGCAGCTTATTGGTACAGAGCAATGAGCAGTTCTTC
v_gene: TRBV7-2
abundance: .
j_gene: TRBJ2-1
d_gene: .

CDR3aa: CASSLAISGETQYF
CDR3nt: TGTGCCAGCAGCTTAGCGATTAGCGGGGAGACCCAGTACTTC
v_gene: TRBV7-2
abundance: many
j_gene: TRBJ2-5
d_gene: TRBD2

CDR3aa: CASSLVGQGPYGYTF
CDR3nt: TGTGCCAGCAGCTTAGTCGGACAGGGACCCTATGGCTACACCTTC
v_gene: TRBV7-9
abundance: few
j_gene: TRBJ1-2
d_gene: TRBD1

CDR3aa: CASSHPRDRRDGYTF
CDR3nt: TGCGCCAGCAGCCACCCCCGGGACAGAAGGGATGGCTACACCTTC
v_gene: TRBV4-1
abundance: few
j_gene: TRBJ1-2
d_gene: TRBD1

CDR3aa: CSGYPLTYNEQFF
CDR3nt: TGCAGCGGCTACCCCCTTACCTACAATGAGCAGTTCTTC
v_gene: TRBV29-1
abundance: few
j_gene: TRBJ2-1
d_gene: .

CDR3aa: CAYTLGGGSNEKLFF
CDR3nt: TGTGCCTATACACTCGGAGGGGGTTCTAATGAAAAACTGTTTTTT
v_gene: TRBV30
abundance: few
j_gene: TRBJ1-4
d_gene: .

CDR3aa: CASSSAPEETQYF
CDR3nt: TGCGCCAGCAGCTCCGCCCCAGAGGAGACCCAGTACTTC
v_gene: TRBV5-1
abundance: few
j_gene: TRBJ2-5
d_gene: .

CDR3aa: CASSSDGRIYEQYF
CDR3nt: TGTGCCAGCAGCTCTGATGGGCGGATCTACGAGCAGTACTTC
v_gene: TRBV7-2
abundance: few
j_gene: TRBJ2-7
d_gene: .

CDR3aa: CSVEGDRGYNEQFF
CDR3nt: TGCAGCGTCGAGGGGGACAGGGGCTACAATGAGCAGTTCTTC
v_gene: TRBV29-1
abundance: .
j_gene: TRBJ2-1
d_gene: TRBD1

CDR3aa: CSAPRGAAFAEQFF
CDR3nt: TGCAGTGCCCCGAGGGGTGCCGCCTTTGCTGAGCAGTTCTTC
v_gene: TRBV20-1
abundance: .
j_gene: TRBJ2-1
d_gene: .

CDR3aa: CSAGTVSNYGYTF
CDR3nt: TGCAGTGCTGGGACAGTATCTAACTATGGCTACACCTTC
v_gene: TRBV20-1
abundance: .
j_gene: TRBJ1-2
d_gene: TRBD1

CDR3aa: CACSLSSRGNSPLHF
CDR3nt: TGTGCCTGCAGTTTATCATCCCGGGGTAATTCACCCCTCCACTTT
v_gene: TRBV27
abundance: few
j_gene: TRBJ1-6
d_gene: .

CDR3aa: CASSLGPGRTYNEQFF
CDR3nt: TGCGCCAGCAGCCTTGGACCGGGACGGACTTACAATGAGCAGTTCTTC
v_gene: TRBV4-1
abundance: .
j_gene: TRBJ2-1
d_gene: .

CDR3aa: CASSPSGGRTDTQCF
CDR3nt: TGTGCCAGCAGCCCTTCGGGGGGCCGCACAGATACGCAGTGTTTT
v_gene: TRBV6-5
abundance: .
j_gene: TRBJ2-3
d_gene: .

CDR3aa: CASSTRGGYYGYTF
CDR3nt: TGTGCCAGCAGTACCAGGGGAGGCTACTATGGCTACACCTTC
v_gene: TRBV6-5
abundance: .
j_gene: TRBJ1-2
d_gene: .

CDR3aa: CASSVGQGKQPQHF
CDR3nt: TGTGCCAGCAGCGTAGGTCAGGGAAAACAGCCCCAGCATTTT
v_gene: TRBV9
abundance: few
j_gene: TRBJ1-5
d_gene: .

CDR3aa: CASSLDPGTGEVTF
CDR3nt: TGTGCCAGCAGCTTAGATCCGGGGACAGGGGAAGTGACCTTC
v_gene: TRBV7-2
abundance: .
j_gene: TRBJ1-2
d_gene: TRBD1

CDR3aa: CSAGDSYEQYF
CDR3nt: TGCAGTGCTGGGGACAGCTACGAGCAGTACTTC
v_gene: TRBV20-1
abundance: many
j_gene: TRBJ2-7
d_gene: TRBD1

CDR3aa: CASSKRLYTDTQYF
CDR3nt: TGTGCCAGCAGCAAAAGACTGTACACAGATACGCAGTATTTT
v_gene: TRBV3-1
abundance: few
j_gene: TRBJ2-3
d_gene: .

CDR3aa: CATSEPGGTYTF
CDR3nt: TGTGCCACCAGTGAGCCAGGGGGGACCTACACCTTC
v_gene: TRBV24-1
abundance: few
j_gene: TRBJ1-2
d_gene: TRBD1

CDR3aa: CASNLRTGDETQYF
CDR3nt: TGTGCCAGCAACTTGAGAACAGGGGACGAGACCCAGTACTTC
v_gene: TRBV6-1
abundance: .
j_gene: TRBJ2-5
d_gene: TRBD1

CDR3aa: CASSFRTGGRYEQYF
CDR3nt: TGTGCCAGCAGTTTTAGGACAGGGGGTCGCTACGAGCAGTACTTC
v_gene: TRBV28
abundance: few
j_gene: TRBJ2-7
d_gene: TRBD1

CDR3aa: CASSYWDSRYGYTF
CDR3nt: TGTGCCAGCAGCTACTGGGACAGCCGATATGGCTACACCTTC
v_gene: TRBV7-2
abundance: few
j_gene: TRBJ1-2
d_gene: TRBD1

CDR3aa: CASGDGATDTQYF
CDR3nt: TGCGCCAGCGGTGATGGGGCTACAGATACGCAGTATTTT
v_gene: TRBV5-1
abundance: many
j_gene: TRBJ2-3
d_gene: .

CDR3aa: CASSKPGEETQYF
CDR3nt: TGTGCCAGCTCAAAACCAGGGGAAGAGACCCAGTACTTC
v_gene: TRBV18
abundance: .
j_gene: TRBJ2-5
d_gene: .

CDR3aa: CASSFWTGSIQETQYF
CDR3nt: TGTGCCAGCAGCTTCTGGACAGGGAGTATCCAAGAGACCCAGTACTTC
v_gene: TRBV7-9
abundance: .
j_gene: TRBJ2-5
d_gene: TRBD1

CDR3aa: CSARDRTSPYNEQFF
CDR3nt: TGCAGTGCTAGAGATAGGACTTCCCCCTACAATGAGCAGTTCTTC
v_gene: TRBV20-1
abundance: .
j_gene: TRBJ2-1
d_gene: .

CDR3aa: CSANSPVSGGSKETQYF
CDR3nt: TGCAGTGCTAATTCACCCGTTTCCGGGGGGTCGAAAGAGACCCAGTACTTC
v_gene: TRBV20-1
abundance: many
j_gene: TRBJ2-5
d_gene: TRBD2

CDR3aa: CASSGAGVANEQFF
CDR3nt: TGCGCCAGCAGCGGAGCAGGGGTTGCCAATGAGCAGTTCTTC
v_gene: TRBV5-1
abundance: .
j_gene: TRBJ2-1
d_gene: .

CDR3aa: CASSRQGSEQFF
CDR3nt: TGTGCCAGCAGCCGCCAGGGTTCGGAGCAGTTCTTC
v_gene: TRBV14
abundance: many
j_gene: TRBJ2-1
d_gene: .

CDR3aa: CAISLQGINSPLHF
CDR3nt: TGTGCCATCAGTCTACAGGGGATTAATTCACCCCTCCACTTT
v_gene: TRBV10-3
abundance: few
j_gene: TRBJ1-6
d_gene: TRBD1

CDR3aa: CASSRGPLFPKQPYHTGYGYTF
CDR3nt: TGTGCCAGCAGCCGGGGGCCGCTCTTTCCCAAGCAACCATACCACACGGGTTATGGCTACACCTTC
v_gene: TRBV21-1
abundance: .
j_gene: TRBJ1-2
d_gene: .

CDR3aa: CASSPPAGAVNQETQYF
CDR3nt: TGTGCCAGCTCACCACCGGCGGGTGCGGTCAACCAAGAGACCCAGTACTTC
v_gene: TRBV18
abundance: .
j_gene: TRBJ2-5
d_gene: .

CDR3aa: CASSHGHTYEQYF
CDR3nt: TGTGCCAGCAGCCATGGACACACCTACGAGCAGTACTTC
v_gene: TRBV3-1
abundance: few
j_gene: TRBJ2-7
d_gene: .

CDR3aa: CSVLQGPGTYGYTF
CDR3nt: TGCAGCGTCCTCCAAGGACCGGGAACCTATGGCTACACCTTC
v_gene: TRBV29-1
abundance: .
j_gene: TRBJ1-2
d_gene: .

CDR3aa: CASSYPGGGNYEAFF
CDR3nt: TGTGCCAGCAGTTATCCCGGTGGGGGAAACTATGAAGCTTTCTTT
v_gene: TRBV6-5
abundance: .
j_gene: TRBJ1-1
d_gene: .

CDR3aa: CASRNSGGTTSTDTQYF
CDR3nt: TGTGCCAGCAGGAATAGCGGGGGGACGACATCCACAGATACGCAGTATTTT
v_gene: TRBV11-2
abundance: many
j_gene: TRBJ2-3
d_gene: TRBD2

CDR3aa: CASSDRLRQYF
CDR3nt: TGTGCCAGCAGCGACCGCCTAAGGCAGTACTTC
v_gene: TRBV12-3/TRBV12-4
abundance: .
j_gene: TRBJ2-7
d_gene: .

CDR3aa: CASSDPGRGIEKLFF
CDR3nt: TGTGCCAGCAGCGACCCGGGACGGGGAATTGAAAAACTGTTTTTT
v_gene: TRBV7-2
abundance: few
j_gene: TRBJ1-4
d_gene: .